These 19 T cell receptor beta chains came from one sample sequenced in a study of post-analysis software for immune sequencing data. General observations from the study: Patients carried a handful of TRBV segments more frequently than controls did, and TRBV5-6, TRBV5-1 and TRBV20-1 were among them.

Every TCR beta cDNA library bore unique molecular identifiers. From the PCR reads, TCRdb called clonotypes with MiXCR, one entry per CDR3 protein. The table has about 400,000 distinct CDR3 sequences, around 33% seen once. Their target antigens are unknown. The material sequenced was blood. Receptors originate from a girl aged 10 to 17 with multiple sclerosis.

CDR3 in DNA: TGCAGCGTAACGGATACCTATAGGGAAGCTTTCTTT. Its protein product is CSVTDTYREAFF. This chain connects TRBV29-1 to TRBJ1-1; D is ambiguous. Trimming removed 6 bases at V and 8 bases at J, with 16 bases between. The CDR3 covers 12 residues. Germline lookup yields CDR1 SQVTM and CDR2 ANQGSEA. The whole variable domain, filled in from reference TRBV29-1 and TRBJ1-1, reads SAVISQKPSRDICQRGTSLTIQCQVDSQVTMMFWYRQQPGQSLTLIATANQGSEATYESGFVIDKFPISRPNLTFSTLTVSNMSPEDSSIYLCSVTDTYREAFFGQGTRLTVV.

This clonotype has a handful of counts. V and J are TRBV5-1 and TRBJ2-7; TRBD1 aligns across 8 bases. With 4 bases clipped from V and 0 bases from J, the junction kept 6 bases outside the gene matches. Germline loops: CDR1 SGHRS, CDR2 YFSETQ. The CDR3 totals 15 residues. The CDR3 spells CASSRDRPSSYEQYF. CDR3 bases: TGCGCCAGCAGCCGGGACAGGCCAAGCTCCTACGAGCAGTACTTC.

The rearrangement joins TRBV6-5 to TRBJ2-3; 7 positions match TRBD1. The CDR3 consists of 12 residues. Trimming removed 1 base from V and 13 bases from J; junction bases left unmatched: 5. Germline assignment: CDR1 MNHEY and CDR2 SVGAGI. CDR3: CASSYWGDREYF. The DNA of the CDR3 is TGTGCCAGCAGTTACTGGGGAGACAGGGAGTATTTT.

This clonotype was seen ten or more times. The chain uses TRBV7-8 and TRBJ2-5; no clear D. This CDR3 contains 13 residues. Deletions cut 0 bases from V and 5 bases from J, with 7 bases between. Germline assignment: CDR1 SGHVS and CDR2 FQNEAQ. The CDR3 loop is CASSLAHGETQYF. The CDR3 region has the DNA TGTGCCAGCAGCTTAGCCCACGGGGAGACCCAGTACTTC.

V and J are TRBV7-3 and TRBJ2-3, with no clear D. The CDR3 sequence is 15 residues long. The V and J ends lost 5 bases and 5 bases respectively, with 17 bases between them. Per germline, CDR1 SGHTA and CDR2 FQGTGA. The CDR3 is CASSIKGGVVDTQYF. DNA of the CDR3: TGTGCCAGCAGCATTAAGGGTGGGGTAGTAGATACGCAGTATTTT. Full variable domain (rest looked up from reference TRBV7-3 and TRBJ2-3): GAGVSQTPSNKVTEKGKYVELRCDPISGHTALYWYRQSLGQGPEFLIYFQGTGAADDSGLPNDRFFAVRPEGSVSTLKIQRTERGDSAVYLCASSIKGGVVDTQYFGPGTRLTVL.

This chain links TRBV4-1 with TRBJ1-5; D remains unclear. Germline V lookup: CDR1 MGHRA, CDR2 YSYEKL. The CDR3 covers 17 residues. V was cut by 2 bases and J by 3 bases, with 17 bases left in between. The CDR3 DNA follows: TGCGCCAGCAGCCAACAGAGAGTCCTGGCGGTCAATCAGCCCCAGCATTTT. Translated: CASSQQRVLAVNQPQHF.

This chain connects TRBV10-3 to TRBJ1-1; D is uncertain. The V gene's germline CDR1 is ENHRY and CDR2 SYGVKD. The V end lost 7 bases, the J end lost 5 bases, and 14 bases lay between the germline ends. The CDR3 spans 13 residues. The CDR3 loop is CAIIGVDMTEAFF. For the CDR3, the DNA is TGTGCCATCATCGGGGTAGACATGACTGAAGCTTTCTTT.

DNA for the CDR3: TGTGCCAGCAGCTTGGGGGATTATTTAGAGACCCAGTACTTC. This translates into CASSLGDYLETQYF. J is TRBJ2-5 and V is TRBV5-6; D is undetermined. Germline V gene lookup returns CDR1 SGHDT and CDR2 YYEEEE. Between the trimmed V and J ends, which lost 0 bases and 4 bases, there was a span of 10 bases. This CDR3 has 14 amino acids. Full variable domain (missing parts from reference TRBV5-6 and TRBJ2-5): DAGVTQSPTHLIKTRGQQVTLRCSPKSGHDTVSWYQQALGQGPQFIFQYYEEEERQRGNFPDRFSGHQFPNYSSELNVNALLLGDSALYLCASSLGDYLETQYFGPGTRLLVL.

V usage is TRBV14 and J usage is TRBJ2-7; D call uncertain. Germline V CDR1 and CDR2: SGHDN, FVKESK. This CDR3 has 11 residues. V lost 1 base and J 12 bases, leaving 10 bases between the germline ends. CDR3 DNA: TGTGCCAGCAGCCAAGGGGCCAGGCGGTACTTC. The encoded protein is CASSQGARRYF. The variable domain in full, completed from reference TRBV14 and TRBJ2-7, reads EAGVTQFPSHSVIEKGQTVTLRCDPISGHDNLYWYRRVMGKEIKFLLHFVKESKQDESGMPNNRFLAERTGGTYSTLKVQPAELEDSGVYFCASSQGARRYFGPGTRLTVT.

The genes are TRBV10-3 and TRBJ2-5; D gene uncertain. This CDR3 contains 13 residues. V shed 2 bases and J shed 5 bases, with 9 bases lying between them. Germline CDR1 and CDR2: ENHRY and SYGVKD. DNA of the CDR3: TGTGCCATCAGTGAGCAGGCCGGCGAGACCCAGTACTTC. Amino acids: CAISEQAGETQYF.

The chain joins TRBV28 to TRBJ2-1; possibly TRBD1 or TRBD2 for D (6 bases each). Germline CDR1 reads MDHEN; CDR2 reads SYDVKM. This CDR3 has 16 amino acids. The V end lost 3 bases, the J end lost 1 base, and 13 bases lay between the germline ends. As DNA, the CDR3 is TGTGCCAGCAGTTTCCCCGGGGGCGGTTCCTACAATGAGCAGTTCTTC. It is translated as CASSFPGGGSYNEQFF.

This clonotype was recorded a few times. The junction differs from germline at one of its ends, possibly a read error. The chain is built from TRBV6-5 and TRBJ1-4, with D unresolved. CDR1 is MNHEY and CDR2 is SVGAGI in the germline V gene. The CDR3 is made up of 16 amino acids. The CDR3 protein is CASSYSYRAANEKLFF. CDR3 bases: TGTGCCAGCAGTTACAGCTACCGGGCCGCGAATGAAAAGCTGTTTTTT.

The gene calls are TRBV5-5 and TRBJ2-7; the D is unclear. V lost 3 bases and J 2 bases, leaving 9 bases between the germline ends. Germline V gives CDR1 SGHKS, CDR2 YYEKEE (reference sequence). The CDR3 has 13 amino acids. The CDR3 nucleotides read TGTGCCAGCAGCTGGGTGAGCGCCTACGAGCAGTACTTC. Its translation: CASSWVSAYEQYF.

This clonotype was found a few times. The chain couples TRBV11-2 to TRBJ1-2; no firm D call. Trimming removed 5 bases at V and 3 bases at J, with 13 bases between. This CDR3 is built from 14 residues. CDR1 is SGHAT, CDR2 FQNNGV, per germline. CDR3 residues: CASSLHIGDYGYTF. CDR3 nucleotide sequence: TGTGCCAGCAGCCTCCACATCGGAGACTATGGCTACACCTTC.

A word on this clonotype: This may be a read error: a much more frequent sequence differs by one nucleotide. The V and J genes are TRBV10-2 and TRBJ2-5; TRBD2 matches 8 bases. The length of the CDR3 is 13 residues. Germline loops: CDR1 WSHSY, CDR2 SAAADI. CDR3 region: CASGGGSQEAQYF. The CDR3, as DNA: TGCGCCAGCGGCGGGGGGAGTCAAGAGGCCCAGTACTTC.

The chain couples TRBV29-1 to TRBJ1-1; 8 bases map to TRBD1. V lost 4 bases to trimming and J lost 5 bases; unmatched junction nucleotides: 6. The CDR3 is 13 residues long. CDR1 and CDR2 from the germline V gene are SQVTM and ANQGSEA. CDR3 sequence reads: CSVGGTGYTEAFF. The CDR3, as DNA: TGCAGCGTTGGGGGGACAGGTTATACTGAAGCTTTCTTT.

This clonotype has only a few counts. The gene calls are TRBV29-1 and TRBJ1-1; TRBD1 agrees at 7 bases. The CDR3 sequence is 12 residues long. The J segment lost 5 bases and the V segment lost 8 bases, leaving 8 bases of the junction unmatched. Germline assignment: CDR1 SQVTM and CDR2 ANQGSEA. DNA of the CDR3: TGCAGCTTTCGACAGGGAGATACTGAAGCTTTCTTT. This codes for CSFRQGDTEAFF.

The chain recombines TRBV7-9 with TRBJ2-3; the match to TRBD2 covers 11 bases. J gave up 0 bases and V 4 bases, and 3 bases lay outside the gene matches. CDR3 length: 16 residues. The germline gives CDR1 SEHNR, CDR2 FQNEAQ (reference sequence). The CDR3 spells CASSSTSGASTDTQYF. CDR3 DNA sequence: TGTGCCAGCAGCTCGACTAGCGGGGCGAGCACAGATACGCAGTATTTT.

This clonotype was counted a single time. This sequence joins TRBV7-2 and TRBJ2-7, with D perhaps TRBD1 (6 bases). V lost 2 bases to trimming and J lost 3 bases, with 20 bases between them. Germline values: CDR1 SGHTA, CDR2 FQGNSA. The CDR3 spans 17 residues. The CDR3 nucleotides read TGTGCCAGCAGCTTAATCCCTCAGGGGCAGGGCTTCTACGAGCAGTACTTC. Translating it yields CASSLIPQGQGFYEQYF.